This T cell receptor beta chain was captured by sequencing in a study of CD8+ T cells in alopecia areata. Study context: Each of the treated patients was given oral tofacitinib, 5 to 10 mg twice daily, for moderate-to-severe alopecia areata. Study findings and constraints: Numerous clones, expanded in lesions, remained in scalp and blood during tofacitinib. Patients shared TCRs less clearly than mice did, possibly for HLA-related reasons.

CDR3 size: 14 residues. Germline trimming cut 8 bases from V and 5 bases from J; bases unmatched to any gene: 7. Germline loops: CDR1 SGHTA, CDR2 FQGNSA. A note on this clone: Its antigen is undetermined.

cDNA serving as the sequencing template came from extracted, reverse transcribed RNA. Sequenced by immunoSEQ multiplex PCR; TCRdb stores in-frame clones only, minus some. Here the sample spans 150,000 to 200,000 clones, just over 65% being singletons. Treatment: oral pan-JAK inhibitor, 5-10 mg twice daily. Researchers gathered lesional scalp punch biopsies and peripheral blood from patients with alopecia areata. The chain employs TRBV7-2 and TRBJ2-2; 8 bases are a match to TRBD1. The receptor comes from a human donor with alopecia areata. The specimen comprised CD4+ T cells sorted from blood, sampled at week 4, from a patient treated with tofacitinib. The CDR3, as DNA: TGTGCCAGCTCGCGGGACAGGCTGACCGGGGAGCTGTTTTTT. Its protein is CASSRDRLTGELFF.